This is a list of T cell receptor beta chains from one sample in a study of T-cell reconstitution after alpha-beta-depleted transplantation in children. TCRdb re-analysed the PCR reads in MiXCR, keeping a single row per CDR3 protein. Counted here are 700,000 to 950,000 distinct CDR3 sequences, around 17% occurring once; the ten biggest clones make up around 5.3%. The sequenced sample was PBMCs, mostly from graft donor cells, obtained 360 days after TCRalphabeta/CD19-depleted stem cell transplant. The source is a male patient between 5 and 17 years old who had a stem cell transplant for acute lymphoblastic leukemia, so the T cells may come from the graft donor. Each CDR3 is given with its conserved first and last residue. Fields, in order: J gene, clone size, V gene, D gene, CDR3 protein, CDR3 DNA. The D gene is left open where the match is weak. Expanded clones are given a class, and other clones once, few, many or no size at all.

J gene: TRBJ2-1
clone size: .
V gene: TRBV11-2
D gene: .
CDR3 protein: CASSLRDFPYNEQFF
CDR3 DNA: TGTGCCAGCAGCTTAAGGGACTTCCCTTACAATGAGCAGTTCTTC

J gene: TRBJ2-7
clone size: .
V gene: TRBV7-9
D gene: .
CDR3 protein: CASEGTSYEQYF
CDR3 DNA: TGTGCCAGCGAAGGGACGAGCTACGAGCAGTACTTC

J gene: TRBJ1-1
clone size: few
V gene: TRBV11-2
D gene: .
CDR3 protein: CASSLPGPEAFF
CDR3 DNA: TGTGCCAGCAGCTTACCAGGACCCGAAGCTTTCTTT

J gene: TRBJ2-1
clone size: few
V gene: TRBV29-1
D gene: TRBD2
CDR3 protein: CSVTSGTSGINEQFF
CDR3 DNA: TGCAGCGTGACCTCCGGGACTAGCGGGATAAATGAGCAGTTCTTC

J gene: TRBJ2-7
clone size: few
V gene: TRBV5-1
D gene: TRBD2
CDR3 protein: CASGTSGSSYEQYF
CDR3 DNA: TGCGCCAGCGGGACTAGCGGGAGCTCCTACGAGCAGTACTTC

J gene: TRBJ2-3
clone size: many
V gene: TRBV12-3/TRBV12-4
D gene: TRBD2
CDR3 protein: CASRTSGSLRTDTQYF
CDR3 DNA: TGTGCCAGTCGGACTAGCGGGAGCTTGAGGACAGATACGCAGTATTTT

J gene: TRBJ2-5
clone size: .
V gene: TRBV15
D gene: .
CDR3 protein: CATSRWLRPGQETQYF
CDR3 DNA: TGTGCCACCAGCAGATGGCTAAGACCTGGCCAAGAGACCCAGTACTTC

J gene: TRBJ1-5
clone size: .
V gene: TRBV18
D gene: TRBD1
CDR3 protein: CASSAKNRGSQPQHF
CDR3 DNA: TGTGCCAGCTCTGCTAAGAACAGGGGTAGCCAGCCCCAGCATTTT

J gene: TRBJ2-7
clone size: .
V gene: TRBV12-3/TRBV12-4
D gene: .
CDR3 protein: CASRWESGVEQYF
CDR3 DNA: TGTGCCAGCAGGTGGGAAAGTGGGGTCGAGCAGTACTTC

J gene: TRBJ1-1
clone size: .
V gene: TRBV12-3/TRBV12-4
D gene: .
CDR3 protein: CASTWGVPNTEAFF
CDR3 DNA: TGTGCCAGCACTTGGGGTGTACCGAACACTGAAGCTTTCTTT

J gene: TRBJ2-7
clone size: few
V gene: TRBV5-1
D gene: .
CDR3 protein: CASSFGQKGRSSYEQYF
CDR3 DNA: TGCGCCAGCAGCTTTGGACAGAAGGGCCGGAGCTCCTACGAGCAGTACTTC

J gene: TRBJ2-1
clone size: many
V gene: TRBV5-1
D gene: .
CDR3 protein: CASRELFDEQFF
CDR3 DNA: TGCGCCAGCCGCGAGCTTTTCGATGAGCAGTTCTTC

J gene: TRBJ2-3
clone size: few
V gene: TRBV20-1
D gene: TRBD1
CDR3 protein: CSANRGNTQYF
CDR3 DNA: TGCAGTGCCAACAGGGGGAATACGCAGTATTTT

J gene: TRBJ1-2
clone size: .
V gene: TRBV12-3/TRBV12-4
D gene: .
CDR3 protein: CASSFLHSPQEGYTF
CDR3 DNA: TGTGCCAGCAGTTTCTTGCACTCACCGCAGGAGGGCTACACCTTC

J gene: TRBJ2-1
clone size: few
V gene: TRBV4-1
D gene: .
CDR3 protein: CASSQTGFNNEQFF
CDR3 DNA: TGCGCCAGCAGCCAAACCGGGTTTAACAATGAGCAGTTCTTC

J gene: TRBJ2-1
clone size: many
V gene: TRBV11-2
D gene: TRBD1
CDR3 protein: CASSSSLGQRSDEQFF
CDR3 DNA: TGTGCCAGCAGCTCCTCATTGGGACAGCGGAGCGATGAGCAGTTCTTC

J gene: TRBJ2-1
clone size: few
V gene: TRBV7-3
D gene: TRBD2
CDR3 protein: CASSLSSSGGYEQFF
CDR3 DNA: TGTGCCAGCAGCTTGTCGAGTAGCGGGGGCTATGAGCAGTTCTTC